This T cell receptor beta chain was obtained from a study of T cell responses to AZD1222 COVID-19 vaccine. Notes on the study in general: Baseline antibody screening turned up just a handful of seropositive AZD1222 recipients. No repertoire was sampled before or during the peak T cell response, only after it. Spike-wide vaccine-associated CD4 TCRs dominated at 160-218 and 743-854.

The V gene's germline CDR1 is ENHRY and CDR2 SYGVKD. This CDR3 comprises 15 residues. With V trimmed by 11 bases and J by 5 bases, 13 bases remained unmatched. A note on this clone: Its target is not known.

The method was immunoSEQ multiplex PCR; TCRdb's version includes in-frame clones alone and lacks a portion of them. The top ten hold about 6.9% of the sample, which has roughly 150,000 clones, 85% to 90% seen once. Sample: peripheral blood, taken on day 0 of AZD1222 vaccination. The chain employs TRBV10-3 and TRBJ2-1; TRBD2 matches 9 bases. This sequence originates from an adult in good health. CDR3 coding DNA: TGTGCCTCCCGGCGGGCGGGGGGGACCGACAATGAGCAGTTCTTC. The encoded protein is CASRRAGGTDNEQFF.